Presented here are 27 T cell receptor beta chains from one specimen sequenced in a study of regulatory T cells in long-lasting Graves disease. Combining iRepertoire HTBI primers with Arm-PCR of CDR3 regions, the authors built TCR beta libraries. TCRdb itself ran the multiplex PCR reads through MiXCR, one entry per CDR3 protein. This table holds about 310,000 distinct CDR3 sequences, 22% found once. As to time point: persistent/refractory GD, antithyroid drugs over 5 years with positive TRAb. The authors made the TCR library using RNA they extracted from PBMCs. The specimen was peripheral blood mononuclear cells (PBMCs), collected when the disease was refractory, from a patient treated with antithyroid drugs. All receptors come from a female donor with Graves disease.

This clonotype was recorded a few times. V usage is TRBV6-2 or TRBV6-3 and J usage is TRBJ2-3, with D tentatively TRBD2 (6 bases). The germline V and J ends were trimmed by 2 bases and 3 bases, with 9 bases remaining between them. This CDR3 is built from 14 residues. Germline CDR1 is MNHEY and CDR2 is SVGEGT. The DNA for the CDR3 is TGTGCCAGCAGTTACGGGGGGAGTACAGATACGCAGTATTTT. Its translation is CASSYGGSTDTQYF.

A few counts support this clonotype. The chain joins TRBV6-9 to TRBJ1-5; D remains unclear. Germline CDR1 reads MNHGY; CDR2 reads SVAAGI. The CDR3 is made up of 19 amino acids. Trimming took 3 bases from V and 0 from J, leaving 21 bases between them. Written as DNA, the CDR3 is TGTGCCAGCAGTTACATTGGGGTTGGAGGGCTATATAGCAATCAGCCCCAGCATTTT. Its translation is CASSYIGVGGLYSNQPQHF.

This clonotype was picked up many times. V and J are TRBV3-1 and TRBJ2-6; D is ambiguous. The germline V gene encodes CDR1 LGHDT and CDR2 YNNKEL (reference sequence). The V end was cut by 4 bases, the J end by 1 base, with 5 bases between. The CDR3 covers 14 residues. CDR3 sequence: CASSPSSGANVLTF. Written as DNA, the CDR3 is TGTGCCAGCAGCCCGAGTTCTGGGGCCAACGTCCTGACTTTC.

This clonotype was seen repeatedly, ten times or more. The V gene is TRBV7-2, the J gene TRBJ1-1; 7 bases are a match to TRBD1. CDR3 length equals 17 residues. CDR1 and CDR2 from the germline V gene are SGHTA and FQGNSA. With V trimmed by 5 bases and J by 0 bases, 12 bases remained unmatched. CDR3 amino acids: CASSLTGTARMNTEAFF. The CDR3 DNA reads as TGTGCCAGCAGCCTTACCGGGACAGCCAGGATGAACACTGAAGCTTTCTTT.

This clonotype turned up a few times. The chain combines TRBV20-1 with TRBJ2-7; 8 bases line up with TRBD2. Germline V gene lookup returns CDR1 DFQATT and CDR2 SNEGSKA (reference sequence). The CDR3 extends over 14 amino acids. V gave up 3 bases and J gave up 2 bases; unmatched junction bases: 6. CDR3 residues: CSASVGLGTYEQYF. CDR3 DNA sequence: TGCAGTGCTAGCGTGGGACTAGGGACCTACGAGCAGTACTTC.

The CDR3 reads CASSRTFGSASNQPQHF. The CDR3 nucleotides are TGTGCCAGCAGTCGAACGTTTGGGTCAGCTAGCAATCAGCCCCAGCATTTT. This chain uses TRBV12-3 or TRBV12-4 with TRBJ1-5; D is ambiguous. V was cut by 5 bases and J by 0 bases, with 17 bases left in between. This CDR3 has 17 residues.

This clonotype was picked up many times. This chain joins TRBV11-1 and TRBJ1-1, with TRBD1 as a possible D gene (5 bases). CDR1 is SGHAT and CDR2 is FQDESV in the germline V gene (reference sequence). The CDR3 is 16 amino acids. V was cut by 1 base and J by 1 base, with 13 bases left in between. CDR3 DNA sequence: TGTGCCAGCAGCTTAGTATCCGGGACGACGAACACTGAAGCTTTCTTT. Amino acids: CASSLVSGTTNTEAFF.

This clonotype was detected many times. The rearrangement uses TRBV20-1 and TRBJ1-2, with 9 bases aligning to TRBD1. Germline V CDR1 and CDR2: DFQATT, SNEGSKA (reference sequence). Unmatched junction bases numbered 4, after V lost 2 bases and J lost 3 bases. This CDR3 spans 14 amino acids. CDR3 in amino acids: CSARRDREYYGYTF. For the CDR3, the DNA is TGCAGTGCTAGACGGGACAGGGAGTACTATGGCTACACCTTC.

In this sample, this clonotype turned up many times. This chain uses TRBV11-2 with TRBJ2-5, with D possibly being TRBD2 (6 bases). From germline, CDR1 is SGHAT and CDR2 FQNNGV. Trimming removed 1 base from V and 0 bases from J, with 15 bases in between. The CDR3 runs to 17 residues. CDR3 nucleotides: TGTGCCAGCAGCTTAGGGGCCTTAGGAGGGTACCAAGAGACCCAGTACTTC. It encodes CASSLGALGGYQETQYF.

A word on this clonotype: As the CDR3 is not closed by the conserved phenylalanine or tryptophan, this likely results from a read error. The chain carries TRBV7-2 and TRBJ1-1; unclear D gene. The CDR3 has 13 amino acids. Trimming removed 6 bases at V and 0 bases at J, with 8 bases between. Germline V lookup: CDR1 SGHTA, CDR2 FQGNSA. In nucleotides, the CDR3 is TGTGCCAGCAGTTGGGTTTTGAACACTGAAGCTTTCCTT. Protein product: CASSWVLNTEAFL.

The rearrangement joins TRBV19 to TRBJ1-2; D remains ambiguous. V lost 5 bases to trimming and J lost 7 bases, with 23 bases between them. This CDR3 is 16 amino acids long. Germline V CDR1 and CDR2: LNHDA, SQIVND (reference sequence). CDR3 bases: TGTGCCAGTAGTTTTATTCCGGAGGCGGGAGCCACTGGCTACACCTTC. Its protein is CASSFIPEAGATGYTF.

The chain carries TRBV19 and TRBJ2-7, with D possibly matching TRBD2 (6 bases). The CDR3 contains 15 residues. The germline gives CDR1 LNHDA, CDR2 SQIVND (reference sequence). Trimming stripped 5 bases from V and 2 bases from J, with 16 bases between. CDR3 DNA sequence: TGTGCCAGTAGTGTCACTCGGAGGGGAACCTACGAGCAGTACTTC. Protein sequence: CASSVTRRGTYEQYF.

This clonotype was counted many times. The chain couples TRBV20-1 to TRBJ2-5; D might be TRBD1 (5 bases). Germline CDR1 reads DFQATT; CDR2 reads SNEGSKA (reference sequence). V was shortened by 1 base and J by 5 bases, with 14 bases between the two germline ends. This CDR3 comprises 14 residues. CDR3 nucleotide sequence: TGCAGTGCTAGAGGCGAACAGGCGAGGGAGACCCAGTACTTC. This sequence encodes CSARGEQARETQYF.

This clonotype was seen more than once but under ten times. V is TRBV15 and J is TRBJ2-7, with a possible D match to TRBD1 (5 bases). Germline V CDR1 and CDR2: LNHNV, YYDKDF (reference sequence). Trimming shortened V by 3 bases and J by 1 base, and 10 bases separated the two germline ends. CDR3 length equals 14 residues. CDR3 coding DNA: TGTGCCACCAGCAGGGATGACAGTTCCTACGAGCAGTACTTC. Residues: CATSRDDSSYEQYF.

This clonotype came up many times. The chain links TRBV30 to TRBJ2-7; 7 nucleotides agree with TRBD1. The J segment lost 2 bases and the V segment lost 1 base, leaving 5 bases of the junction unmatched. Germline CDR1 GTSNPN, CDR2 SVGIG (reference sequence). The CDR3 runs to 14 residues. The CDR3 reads CAWSGGTAAYEQYF. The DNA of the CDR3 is TGTGCCTGGAGTGGGGGGACAGCCGCCTACGAGCAGTACTTC.

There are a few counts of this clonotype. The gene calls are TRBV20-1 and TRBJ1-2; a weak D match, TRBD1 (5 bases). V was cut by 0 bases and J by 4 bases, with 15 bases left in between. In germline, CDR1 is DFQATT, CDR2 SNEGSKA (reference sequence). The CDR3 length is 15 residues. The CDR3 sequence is CSARDPVGLSYGYTF. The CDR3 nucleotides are TGCAGTGCTAGAGATCCGGTGGGGCTCAGCTATGGCTACACCTTC.

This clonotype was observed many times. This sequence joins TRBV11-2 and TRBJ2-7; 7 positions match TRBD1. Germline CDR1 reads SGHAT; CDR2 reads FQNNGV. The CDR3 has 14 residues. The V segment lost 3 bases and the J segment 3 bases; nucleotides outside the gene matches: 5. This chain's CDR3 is CASSLGRGRYEQYF. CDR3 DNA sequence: TGTGCCAGCAGCTTGGGTAGGGGGCGCTACGAGCAGTACTTC.

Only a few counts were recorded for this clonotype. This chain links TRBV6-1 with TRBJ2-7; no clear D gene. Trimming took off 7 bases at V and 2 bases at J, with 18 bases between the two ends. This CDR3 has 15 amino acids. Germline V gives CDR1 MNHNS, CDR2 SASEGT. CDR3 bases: TGTGCCAGCAATACCGGGCCTTCAACCCCCTACGAGCAGTACTTC. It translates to CASNTGPSTPYEQYF.

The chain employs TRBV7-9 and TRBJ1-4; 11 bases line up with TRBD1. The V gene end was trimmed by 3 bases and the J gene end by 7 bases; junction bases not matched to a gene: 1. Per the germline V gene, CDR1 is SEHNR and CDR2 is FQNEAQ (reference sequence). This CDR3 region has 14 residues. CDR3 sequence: CASSFGTGGEKLFF. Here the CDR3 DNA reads TGTGCCAGCAGCTTCGGGACAGGGGGTGAAAAACTGTTTTTT.

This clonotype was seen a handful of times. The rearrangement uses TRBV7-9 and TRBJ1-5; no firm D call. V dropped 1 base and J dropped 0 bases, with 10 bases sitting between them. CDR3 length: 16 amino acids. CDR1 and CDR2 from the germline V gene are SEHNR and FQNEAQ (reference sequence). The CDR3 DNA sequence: TGTGCCAGCAGCTTAGTAGACGGAACTAGCAATCAGCCCCAGCATTTT. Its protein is CASSLVDGTSNQPQHF.

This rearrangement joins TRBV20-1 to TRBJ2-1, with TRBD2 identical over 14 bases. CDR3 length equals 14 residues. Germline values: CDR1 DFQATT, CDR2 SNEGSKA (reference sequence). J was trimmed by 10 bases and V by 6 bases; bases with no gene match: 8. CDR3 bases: TGCAGTGCCACACCGGGACTAGCGGGAGTGGAGCAGTTCTTC. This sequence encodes CSATPGLAGVEQFF.

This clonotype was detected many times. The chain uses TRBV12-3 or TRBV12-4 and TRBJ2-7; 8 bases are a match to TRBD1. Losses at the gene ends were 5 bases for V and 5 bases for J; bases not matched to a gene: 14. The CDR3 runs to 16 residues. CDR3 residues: CASSPRIRTGWNEQYF. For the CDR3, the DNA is TGTGCCAGCAGTCCGCGGATACGGACAGGGTGGAACGAGCAGTACTTC.

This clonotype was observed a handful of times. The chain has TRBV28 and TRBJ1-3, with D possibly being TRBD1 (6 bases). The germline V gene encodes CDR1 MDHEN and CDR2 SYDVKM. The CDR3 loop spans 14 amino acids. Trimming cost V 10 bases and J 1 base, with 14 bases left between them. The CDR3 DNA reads TGTGCCACCAAACAGGGCCGATCTGGAAACACCATATATTTT. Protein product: CATKQGRSGNTIYF.

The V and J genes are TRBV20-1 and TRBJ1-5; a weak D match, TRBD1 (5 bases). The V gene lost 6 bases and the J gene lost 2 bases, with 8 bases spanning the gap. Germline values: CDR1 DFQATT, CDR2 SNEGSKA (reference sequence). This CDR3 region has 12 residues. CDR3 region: CSALGGNQPQHF. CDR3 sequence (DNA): TGCAGTGCGTTAGGGGGCAATCAGCCCCAGCATTTT.

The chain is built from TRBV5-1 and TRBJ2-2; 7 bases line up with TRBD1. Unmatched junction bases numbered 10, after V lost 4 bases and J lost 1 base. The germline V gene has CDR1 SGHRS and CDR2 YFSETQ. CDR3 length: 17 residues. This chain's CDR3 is CASSDQPGTENTGELFF. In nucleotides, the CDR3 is TGCGCCAGCAGCGACCAGCCCGGGACAGAGAACACCGGGGAGCTGTTTTTT.

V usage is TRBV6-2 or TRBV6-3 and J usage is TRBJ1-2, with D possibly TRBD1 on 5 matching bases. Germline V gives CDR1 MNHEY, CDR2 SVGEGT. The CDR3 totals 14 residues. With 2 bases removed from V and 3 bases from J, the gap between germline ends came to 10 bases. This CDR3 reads CASSYLGRDYGYTF. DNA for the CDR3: TGTGCCAGCAGTTACCTCGGCAGGGACTATGGCTACACCTTC.

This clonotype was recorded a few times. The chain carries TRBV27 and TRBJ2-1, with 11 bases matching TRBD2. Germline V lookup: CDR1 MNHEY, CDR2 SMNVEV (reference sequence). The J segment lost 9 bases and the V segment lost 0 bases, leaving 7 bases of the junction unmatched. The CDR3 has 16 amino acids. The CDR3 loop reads CASSLSFSGRAIEQFF. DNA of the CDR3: TGTGCCAGCAGTTTATCGTTTAGCGGGAGGGCCATTGAGCAGTTCTTC.